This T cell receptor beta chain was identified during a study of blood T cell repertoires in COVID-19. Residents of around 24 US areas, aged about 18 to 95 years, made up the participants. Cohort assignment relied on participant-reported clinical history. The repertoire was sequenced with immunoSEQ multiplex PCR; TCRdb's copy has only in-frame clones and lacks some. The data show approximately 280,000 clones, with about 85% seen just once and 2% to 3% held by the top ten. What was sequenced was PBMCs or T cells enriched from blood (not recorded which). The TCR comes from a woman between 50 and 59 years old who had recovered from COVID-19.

CDR3 region: CASSFTGLETQYF. The CDR3 DNA follows: TGTGCCAGCAGCTTCACAGGGTTGGAGACCCAGTACTTC. This sequence joins TRBV5-6 and TRBJ2-5, with a tentative D call TRBD1 (6 bases). Germline V gene lookup returns CDR1 SGHDT and CDR2 YYEEEE. The CDR3 extends over 13 amino acids. The germline V and J ends were trimmed by 2 bases and 5 bases, with 10 bases remaining between them.